These 17 T cell receptor beta chains were sequenced from one sample in a study of identical twins. TCRdb reanalysed the 5' RACE reads using MiXCR and keeps one entry per CDR3 protein. The table shows about 890,000 distinct CDR3 sequences, with around an eighth occurring only once. The sample was also reused in another study, on yellow fever vaccine responses in identical twins.

The source material was PBMCs. Receptors were obtained from a young woman in good health.

This clonotype has only a few counts. This CDR3 reads CASSLAPQGEQFF. CDR3 bases: TGTGCCAGCAGTTTAGCGCCTCAGGGGGAGCAGTTCTTC. The chain recombines TRBV12-3 or TRBV12-4 with TRBJ2-1, with a possible D match to TRBD1 (6 bases). Trimming stripped 0 bases from V and 10 bases from J, with 10 bases between. The CDR3 is 13 amino acids.

This clonotype was seen a few times. The V and J genes are TRBV20-1 and TRBJ2-1; D may correspond to TRBD1 or TRBD2 (5 bases each). Per the germline V gene, CDR1 is DFQATT and CDR2 is SNEGSKA (reference sequence). This CDR3 region has 14 residues. V lost 5 bases, J lost 2 bases, and 13 bases lay in between. The CDR3, as DNA: TGCAGTGCTCCCGGGACGGTGGCCTACAATGAGCAGTTCTTC. Translated, it gives CSAPGTVAYNEQFF.

This CDR3 reads CSAFKARGSQETQYF. The CDR3 DNA follows: TGCAGTGCCTTCAAAGCCAGGGGGTCCCAAGAGACCCAGTACTTC. The rearrangement joins TRBV20-1 to TRBJ2-5, with 7 nucleotides matching TRBD1. This CDR3 has 15 amino acids. The germline V gene has CDR1 DFQATT and CDR2 SNEGSKA (reference sequence). With 6 bases clipped from V and 1 base from J, the junction kept 11 bases outside the gene matches.

This chain links TRBV7-9 with TRBJ1-2; no clear D. The CDR3 loop spans 16 amino acids. Deletions cut 3 bases from V and 2 bases from J, with 16 bases between. Per the germline V gene, CDR1 is SEHNR and CDR2 is FQNEAQ (reference sequence). The CDR3 sequence: CASSFVTGNLNYGYTF. The CDR3, as DNA: TGTGCCAGCAGCTTCGTAACTGGAAACCTCAACTATGGCTACACCTTC.

This clonotype was found a few times. V and J are TRBV7-9 and TRBJ1-4; no clear D. The CDR3 has 11 amino acids. Germline V gives CDR1 SEHNR, CDR2 FQNEAQ (reference sequence). Deletions cut 7 bases from V and 8 bases from J, with 8 bases between. CDR3 DNA sequence: TGTGCCAGCACCACTCGGGAAAAACTGTTTTTT. Amino acids: CASTTREKLFF.

This clonotype came up many times. V is TRBV6-6 and J is TRBJ1-2; D ambiguous. The V gene lost 6 bases and the J gene lost 5 bases, with 7 bases spanning the gap. The CDR3 is 11 amino acids. CDR1 is MNHNY, CDR2 SVGAGI, per germline (reference sequence). CDR3 loop: CASRDGYGYTF. The CDR3 DNA sequence: TGTGCCAGCAGGGACGGGTATGGCTACACCTTC.

The chain couples TRBV25-1 to TRBJ2-3; D gene unclear. From germline, CDR1 is MGHDK and CDR2 SYGVNS. V was shortened by 3 bases and J by 3 bases, with 7 bases between the two germline ends. This CDR3 comprises 13 residues. The CDR3 protein is CASSDRWTDTQYF. Here the CDR3 DNA reads TGTGCCAGCAGTGATCGGTGGACAGATACGCAGTATTTT.

There are a few counts of this clonotype. The chain joins TRBV28 to TRBJ2-3, with D tentatively TRBD2 (5 bases). Trimming took off 7 bases at V and 4 bases at J, with 33 bases between the two ends. From germline, CDR1 is MDHEN and CDR2 SYDVKM. The CDR3 contains 20 residues. The CDR3 region has the DNA TGTGCCAGCACCTTATTTTTGCCGGCCTTTGGACTTCCCATTTCAGATACGCAGTATTTT. Amino acids: CASTLFLPAFGLPISDTQYF.

The chain uses TRBV18 and TRBJ2-7; 8 nucleotides line up with TRBD1. The CDR3 is 15 amino acids. Germline assignment: CDR1 KGHSH and CDR2 LQKENI. The junction had 7 bases not matched to a gene; V was cut back by 6 bases and J by 0 bases. DNA of the CDR3: TGTGCCAGCTCCTCGGGACAGGCCACCTCCTACGAGCAGTACGTC. Translating gives CASSSGQATSYEQYV.

This clonotype turned up a few times. This chain joins TRBV12-3 or TRBV12-4 and TRBJ2-1; possibly TRBD2 for D (6 bases). Deletions cut 1 base from V and 7 bases from J, with 11 bases between. The CDR3 runs 14 residues. In DNA, the CDR3 is TGTGCCAGCAGTTTAGTAGGGGACTTTAATGAGCAGTTCTTC. This sequence encodes CASSLVGDFNEQFF.

This chain links TRBV4-1 with TRBJ2-4; the D gene is possibly TRBD1 (6 bases). V lost 2 bases, J lost 4 bases, and 21 bases lay in between. The CDR3 is 18 amino acids. CDR1 and CDR2 (germline): MGHRA, YSYEKL. CDR3: CASSQPPEGESSKNIQYF. In DNA, the CDR3 is TGCGCCAGCAGCCAACCCCCTGAGGGGGAATCCAGTAAAAACATTCAGTACTTC.

The V call is TRBV6-1, the J call TRBJ2-2; 9 nucleotides align to TRBD2. CDR3 length equals 16 residues. The V and J ends lost 6 bases and 1 base, in that order; junction bases with no gene match: 6. Per germline, CDR1 MNHNS and CDR2 SASEGT. The CDR3 nucleotides are TGTGCCAGCAGCCACGGACTAGCGCAGAACACCGGGGAGCTGTTTTTT. Translated: CASSHGLAQNTGELFF.

This clonotype was counted a few times. The chain combines TRBV24-1 with TRBJ2-3; no reliable D call. Germline V CDR1 and CDR2: KGHDR, SFDVKD. Trimming took off 3 bases at V and 4 bases at J, with 19 bases between the two ends. The CDR3 runs to 17 residues. The CDR3 bases are TGTGCCACCAGTGATCCTCTCAGTTGGACCACCCCAGATACGCAGTATTTT. It encodes CATSDPLSWTTPDTQYF.

This clonotype was found a few times. The rearrangement links TRBV15 to TRBJ2-2; a possible D gene is TRBD2 (6 bases). The CDR3 spans 16 residues. V was pared by 4 bases and J by 1 base, with 13 bases between. The germline V gene has CDR1 LNHNV and CDR2 YYDKDF (reference sequence). This chain's CDR3 is CATSTSWGVNTGELFF. The DNA for the CDR3 is TGTGCCACCAGCACGAGCTGGGGGGTGAACACCGGGGAGCTGTTTTTT. The variable domain in full, with the rest retrieved from reference TRBV15 and TRBJ2-2, is DAMVIQNPRYQVTQFGKPVTLSCSQTLNHNVMYWYQQKSSQAPKLLFHYYDKDFNNEADTPDNFQSRRPNTSFCFLDIRSPGLGDTAMYLCATSTSWGVNTGELFFGEGSRLTVL.

The chain uses TRBV5-5 and TRBJ2-7; D uncertain. The length of the CDR3 is 11 residues. Trimming stripped 3 bases from V and 10 bases from J, with 11 bases between. Germline V gene data show CDR1 as SGHKS and CDR2 as YYEKEE (reference sequence). This chain's CDR3 is CASSSGPTQYF. The CDR3, as DNA: TGTGCCAGCAGCTCGGGCCCCACCCAGTACTTC.

The chain links TRBV5-1 to TRBJ2-5, with D perhaps TRBD1 (6 bases). Germline CDR1 is SGHRS and CDR2 is YFSETQ. The CDR3 consists of 14 residues. Between the trimmed V and J ends, which lost 4 bases and 1 base, there was a span of 11 bases. This CDR3 is CASSPDSSQETQYF. CDR3 bases: TGCGCCAGCAGCCCGGACAGCAGCCAAGAGACCCAGTACTTC.

This clonotype was observed a handful of times. J is TRBJ1-3 and V is TRBV7-6, with TRBD1 as a possible D gene (5 bases). This CDR3 is built from 18 residues. Trimming pared 2 bases from V and 0 bases from J, leaving 17 bases between. Germline lookup yields CDR1 SGHVS and CDR2 FNYEAQ. CDR3 sequence reads: CASSLYTPDRSSGNTIYF. The CDR3 DNA sequence: TGTGCCAGCAGCTTATATACCCCCGACAGATCCTCTGGAAACACCATATATTTT.